Following are 6 T cell receptor beta chains from one sample sequenced in a study of T-cell reconstitution after alpha-beta-depleted transplantation in children. Unique molecular identifiers were used to barcode this TCRbeta library. TCRdb itself ran the PCR reads through MiXCR, one entry per CDR3 protein. Altogether 240,000 or so distinct CDR3 sequences are present, approximately 12% being singletons, with the ten largest covering over 2.5%. Material: PBMCs from the stem cell graft donor, obtained from the stem cell graft. The receptors were gathered from a human donor who donated a stem cell graft to a child with acute lymphoblastic leukemia.

This clonotype was seen at least ten times. The chain recombines TRBV5-1 with TRBJ2-7, with no clear D. There are 12 residues in the CDR3. The germline CDR1 and CDR2 sequences are SGHRS and YFSETQ. V dropped 1 base and J dropped 6 bases, with 8 bases sitting between them. CDR3 loop: CASSLNIREQYF. The CDR3 DNA follows: TGCGCCAGCAGCTTGAATATTCGCGAGCAGTACTTC.

This clonotype showed up many times. V is TRBV14 and J is TRBJ2-7; 7 bases are shared with TRBD2. The CDR3 covers 13 residues. After removal of 4 bases from V and 9 bases from J, the junction contained 9 bases not matched to a gene. The germline gives CDR1 SGHDN, CDR2 FVKESK. The CDR3 loop is CASSPVQGGRQYF. The CDR3 nucleotides are TGTGCCAGCAGCCCGGTCCAGGGAGGGCGGCAGTACTTC.

This clonotype appeared many times. The V and J genes are TRBV7-6 and TRBJ1-5, with 7 bases lining up with TRBD1. The germline CDR1 and CDR2 sequences are SGHVS and FNYEAQ. Losses at the gene ends were 3 bases for V and 2 bases for J; bases not matched to a gene: 13. The length of the CDR3 is 18 residues. This chain's CDR3 is CASSFGDRTNRGNQPQHF. In nucleotides, the CDR3 is TGTGCCAGCAGCTTCGGGGACAGAACTAACAGGGGCAATCAGCCCCAGCATTTT.

The chain is built from TRBV4-2 and TRBJ1-2; D remains unclear. The CDR3 has 15 amino acids. Between the trimmed V and J ends, which lost 4 bases and 8 bases, there was a span of 20 bases. The germline V gene has CDR1 LGHNA and CDR2 YNFKEQ. CDR3 region: CASSLGDSLVDGYTF. The CDR3 coding sequence is TGTGCCAGCAGCCTAGGAGACTCATTGGTCGACGGCTACACCTTC.

Only a few counts were recorded for this clonotype. The genes are TRBV11-2 and TRBJ2-5, with D perhaps given as TRBD1 or TRBD2 (5 bases each). V lost 4 bases, J lost 4 bases, and 19 bases lay in between. Germline CDR1 and CDR2: SGHAT and FQNNGV. The CDR3 runs 16 residues. The CDR3 sequence is CASSSGSTRIRETQYF. The CDR3 region has the DNA TGTGCCAGCAGCTCAGGGTCCACTAGAATAAGAGAGACCCAGTACTTC.

This clonotype was recorded at least ten times. CDR3 coding DNA: TGTGCCAGCAGTTTTCGGACAGAAGAGACCCAGTACTTC. As protein: CASSFRTEETQYF. The rearrangement links TRBV12-3 or TRBV12-4 to TRBJ2-5, with D perhaps matching TRBD1 (6 bases). The germline V and J ends were trimmed by 3 bases and 3 bases, with 8 bases remaining between them. The CDR3 sequence is 13 residues long.